Below, 27 T cell receptor beta chains from the same sample are listed, as sequenced in a study of CD8 T cells in ankylosing spondylitis. TCRdb re-analysed the 5' RACE reads in MiXCR, keeping a single row per CDR3 protein. The table shows 100,000 to 150,000 distinct CDR3 sequences, with about 6.4% occurring only once. The sample taken for sequencing was blood, either unsorted or a sorted T cell fraction (not recorded which). These TCRs come from a male donor with ankylosing spondylitis or in good health (not recorded which).

This clonotype was seen ten or more times. The rearrangement uses TRBV7-2 and TRBJ2-1, with 8 bases matching TRBD1. Germline lookup yields CDR1 SGHTA and CDR2 FQGNSA. The CDR3 sequence is 15 residues long. V was pared by 5 bases and J by 0 bases, with 3 bases of the junction left unmatched. In DNA form, the CDR3 reads TGTGCCAGCAGCAAAGACAGGGGCTCCTACAATGAGCAGTTCTTC. Amino acid sequence: CASSKDRGSYNEQFF.

This clonotype has more than one count but fewer than ten. The chain carries TRBV6-1 and TRBJ1-1, with TRBD1 matching 9 bases. CDR1 and CDR2 (germline): MNHNS, SASEGT. This CDR3 has 15 amino acids. With 7 bases clipped from V and 0 bases from J, the junction kept 6 bases outside the gene matches. The CDR3 protein is CASMTGGPMNTEAFF. The CDR3 nucleotides are TGTGCCAGCATGACAGGGGGACCGATGAACACTGAAGCTTTCTTT.

In its sample, this clonotype was seen many times. A read error may account for a junction end that differs from germline. The rearrangement uses TRBV7-3 and TRBJ2-2; D call uncertain. Germline-derived CDR1 and CDR2 are SGHTA and FQGTGA. The length of the CDR3 is 15 residues. Written as DNA, the CDR3 is TGTGCCAGCAGTTTAACAGCTGCGAACACCGGGGAGCTGTTTTTT. Its protein product is CASSLTAANTGELFF.

Many counts were recorded for this clonotype. For the CDR3, the DNA is TGTGCCAGCAGCTTAAATCTAGCGGGAGTGAGAGAGCAGTACTTC. This codes for CASSLNLAGVREQYF. The V gene is TRBV7-3, the J gene TRBJ2-7; 10 bases line up with TRBD2. V lost 1 base to trimming and J lost 7 bases; unmatched junction nucleotides: 7. CDR3 length: 15 amino acids. Germline lookup yields CDR1 SGHTA and CDR2 FQGTGA.

This clonotype has at least ten counts. V gene TRBV19 combines with J gene TRBJ1-5; 8 bases match TRBD1. Germline assignment: CDR1 LNHDA and CDR2 SQIVND (reference sequence). Unmatched junction bases numbered 16, after V lost 3 bases and J lost 6 bases. The CDR3 is 18 residues long. CDR3 nucleotide sequence: TGTGCCAGTAGTATGGAGGCCACAGGGGGATTTTACAGTCAGCCCCAGCATTTT. Translation: CASSMEATGGFYSQPQHF.

This clonotype has a count of ten or more. The chain couples TRBV28 to TRBJ2-7, with D possibly being TRBD2 (6 bases). V was clipped by 7 bases and J by 6 bases, with 19 bases between them. CDR1 and CDR2 from the germline V gene are MDHEN and SYDVKM. The CDR3 contains 14 residues. CDR3 DNA sequence: TGTGCCAGCACCCGTGGGGAGGTTGTTTCCGAGCAGTACTTC. Protein product: CASTRGEVVSEQYF.

This clonotype appeared many times. The rearrangement joins TRBV20-1 to TRBJ2-3; weak D call: TRBD2 (6 bases). This CDR3 has 13 residues. V lost 5 bases and J 0 bases, leaving 9 bases between the germline ends. Per germline, CDR1 DFQATT and CDR2 SNEGSKA (reference sequence). CDR3 amino acids: CSAGRSSTDTQYF. CDR3 DNA: TGCAGTGCTGGGAGGTCTAGCACAGATACGCAGTATTTT.

This clonotype was seen only a few times. V gene TRBV20-1 combines with J gene TRBJ1-1; no definite D call. V lost 0 bases and J lost 8, with 10 bases in between. Germline V gene lookup returns CDR1 DFQATT and CDR2 SNEGSKA (reference sequence). This CDR3 region has 12 residues. As DNA, the CDR3 is TGCAGTGCTAGAGATCACGCGGTGGAAGCTTTCTTT. This gives the protein CSARDHAVEAFF.

There are many counts of this clonotype. The chain is built from TRBV5-1 and TRBJ2-7; TRBD1 aligns across 11 bases. V lost 4 bases to trimming and J lost 7 bases; unmatched junction nucleotides: 7. Germline V lookup: CDR1 SGHRS, CDR2 YFSETQ. This CDR3 is 14 amino acids long. CDR3 sequence: CASSPGTGGLEQYF. CDR3 bases: TGCGCCAGCAGCCCCGGGACAGGGGGTTTGGAGCAGTACTTC.

In its sample, this clonotype was seen many times. This chain uses TRBV12-3 or TRBV12-4 with TRBJ1-2; 8 bases map to TRBD1. There are 13 residues in the CDR3. Trimming removed 6 bases from V and 4 bases from J; junction bases left unmatched: 4. CDR3: CASSTGQGYGYTF. In nucleotides, the CDR3 is TGTGCCAGCAGCACCGGACAGGGCTATGGCTACACCTTC.

This clonotype appeared many times. This chain links TRBV7-6 with TRBJ1-6; TRBD1 aligns across 10 bases. Germline CDR1 and CDR2: SGHVS and FNYEAQ. CDR3 length: 16 amino acids. The J segment lost 5 bases and the V segment lost 5 bases, leaving 6 bases of the junction unmatched. The CDR3 DNA is TGTGCCAGCAGCCGGAGGGGGACAGGGGATAATTCACCCCTCCACTTT. This encodes CASSRRGTGDNSPLHF.

This clonotype was observed many times. The V call is TRBV29-1, the J call TRBJ2-7; D remains unclear. Germline-derived CDR1 and CDR2 are SQVTM and ANQGSEA. V dropped 3 bases and J dropped 0 bases, with 12 bases sitting between them. The CDR3 is 14 residues long. In DNA, the CDR3 is TGCAGCGTTGATATCTACGAGAACTCCTACGAGCAGTACTTC. As protein: CSVDIYENSYEQYF.

This clonotype came up many times. The chain is built from TRBV28 and TRBJ2-7, with no clear D. The V gene lost 3 bases and the J gene lost 7 bases, with 7 bases spanning the gap. The CDR3 loop spans 11 amino acids. Germline values: CDR1 MDHEN, CDR2 SYDVKM. CDR3 coding DNA: TGTGCCAGCAGTTTTAGGCGGGAGCAGTACTTC. Protein product: CASSFRREQYF.

This clonotype was found many times. The chain links TRBV3-1 to TRBJ1-3; 7 nucleotides align to TRBD1. The J segment lost 4 bases and the V segment lost 3 bases, leaving 6 bases of the junction unmatched. Germline V gene lookup returns CDR1 LGHDT and CDR2 YNNKEL (reference sequence). The CDR3 is 15 residues long. The CDR3 nucleotides read TGTGCCAGCAGCCACTTAGACAGGGAGGGAAACACCATATATTTT. It translates to CASSHLDREGNTIYF.

This clonotype has at least ten counts. V is TRBV12-3 or TRBV12-4 and J is TRBJ2-3; TRBD1 aligns across 10 bases. CDR3 length: 18 residues. The ends lost 5 bases at V and 3 bases at J; junction bases unmatched: 14. The CDR3 sequence: CASSTQVDRGSRTDTQYF. The CDR3 bases are TGTGCCAGCAGTACCCAAGTGGACAGGGGGAGTCGGACAGATACGCAGTATTTT.

This clonotype was picked up many times. This chain uses TRBV20-1 with TRBJ1-4; D is perhaps TRBD1 (6 bases). V lost 6 bases, J lost 8 bases, and 16 bases lay in between. Germline V CDR1 and CDR2: DFQATT, SNEGSKA (reference sequence). The CDR3 is made up of 13 amino acids. CDR3 sequence reads: CSALLEGGEKLFF. The CDR3 DNA reads as TGCAGTGCCCTCCTCGAAGGGGGGGAAAAACTGTTTTTT.

In its sample, this clonotype was seen many times. The chain links TRBV5-1 to TRBJ1-1, with TRBD1 as a possible D gene (6 bases). The germline CDR1 and CDR2 sequences are SGHRS and YFSETQ. V was shortened by 2 bases and J by 7 bases, with 12 bases between the two germline ends. This CDR3 has 13 amino acids. The CDR3 DNA reads TGCGCCAGCAGCTTCAAGGGAGGGGGTGAAGCTTTCTTT. It codes for CASSFKGGGEAFF.

In the case of this clonotype: Since a much larger clone is just one base distant, this may be a read error. The V gene is TRBV3-1, the J gene TRBJ2-1, with 12 bases fitting TRBD1. Germline values: CDR1 LGHDT, CDR2 YNNKEL (reference sequence). The junction had 14 bases not matched to a gene; V was cut back by 4 bases and J by 7 bases. The CDR3 runs 18 residues. The CDR3 DNA follows: TGTGCCAGCAGCCGAGATTTGTCGGGACAGGGGGCGAGTAATGAGCAGTTCTTC. It encodes CASSRDLSGQGASNEQFF.

The chain has TRBV3-1 and TRBJ1-6; D is possibly TRBD1 (6 bases). The CDR3 consists of 13 residues. Germline V gives CDR1 LGHDT, CDR2 YNNKEL (reference sequence). Trimming removed 0 bases at V and 14 bases at J, with 11 bases between. The chain's CDR3 is CASSQDRGGALHF. Here the CDR3 DNA reads TGTGCCAGCAGCCAAGACAGGGGAGGGGCCCTCCACTTT.

This clonotype occurred many times. This sequence joins TRBV3-1 and TRBJ2-3, with a weak D call TRBD2 (6 bases). Germline V gene data show CDR1 as LGHDT and CDR2 as YNNKEL (reference sequence). Trimming took off 4 bases at V and 4 bases at J, with 12 bases between the two ends. The CDR3 extends over 14 amino acids. The CDR3 is CASSPTSRPDTQYF. Here the CDR3 DNA reads TGTGCCAGCAGCCCGACTAGTCGCCCAGATACGCAGTATTTT.

This clonotype was seen ten or more times. The chain uses TRBV5-1 and TRBJ2-7; maybe TRBD1 (5 bases). Germline lookup yields CDR1 SGHRS and CDR2 YFSETQ. V lost 4 bases, J lost 5 bases, and 16 bases lay in between. The CDR3 extends over 14 amino acids. The CDR3 DNA reads TGCGCCAGCAGCCTCCCTGACAGAACCCACGAGCAGTACTTC. It encodes CASSLPDRTHEQYF.

The chain joins TRBV25-1 to TRBJ2-2, with D possibly matching TRBD2 (6 bases). This CDR3 contains 15 residues. V gave up 5 bases and J gave up 1 base, with 11 bases separating them. Germline V gene data show CDR1 as MGHDK and CDR2 as SYGVNS. CDR3 sequence: CASSRDSGNTGELFF. The CDR3 DNA sequence: TGTGCCAGCAGTCGGGATAGCGGGAACACCGGGGAGCTGTTTTTT.

This clonotype has a count of ten or more. The CDR3 DNA reads as TGCGCCAGCAGCTCCCGGACTAGCGGGACAGGTGAGCAGTTCTTC. Translated: CASSSRTSGTGEQFF. The chain combines TRBV5-1 with TRBJ2-1, with TRBD2 matching over 12 bases. This CDR3 contains 15 residues. V was pared by 3 bases and J by 9 bases, with 7 bases of the junction left unmatched. Germline V lookup: CDR1 SGHRS, CDR2 YFSETQ.

There are many counts of this clonotype. The V and J genes are TRBV11-2 and TRBJ2-3; a possible D gene is TRBD2 (5 bases). V shed 1 base and J shed 0 bases, with 20 bases lying between them. The CDR3 totals 19 residues. CDR1 and CDR2 (germline): SGHAT, FQNNGV. The CDR3 sequence: CASSLGYMGSASSTDTQYF. In nucleotides, the CDR3 is TGTGCCAGCAGCTTAGGGTATATGGGTAGCGCATCTAGCACAGATACGCAGTATTTT. Filled out from reference TRBV11-2 and TRBJ2-3, the complete variable domain reads EAGVAQSPRYKIIEKRQSVAFWCNPISGHATLYWYQQILGQGPKLLIQFQNNGVVDDSQLPKDRFSAERLKGVDSTLKIQPAKLEDSAVYLCASSLGYMGSASSTDTQYFGPGTRLTVL.

This clonotype was picked up many times. The genes are TRBV5-6 and TRBJ1-2, with 8 nucleotides matching TRBD1. The CDR3 loop spans 14 amino acids. V gave up 0 bases and J gave up 6 bases; unmatched junction bases: 4. CDR1 is SGHDT and CDR2 is YYEEEE in the germline V gene. CDR3 bases: TGTGCCAGCAGCTTGGATCCAGGGGGCCATGGCTACACCTTC. It yields the protein CASSLDPGGHGYTF. The full variable domain, its missing parts supplied by reference TRBV5-6 and TRBJ1-2, is DAGVTQSPTHLIKTRGQQVTLRCSPKSGHDTVSWYQQALGQGPQFIFQYYEEEERQRGNFPDRFSGHQFPNYSSELNVNALLLGDSALYLCASSLDPGGHGYTFGSGTRLTVV.

The chain couples TRBV12-3 or TRBV12-4 to TRBJ2-7; D perhaps matches TRBD1 (5 bases). With 3 bases removed from V and 3 bases from J, the gap between germline ends came to 9 bases. The CDR3 runs 13 residues. CDR3 DNA sequence: TGTGCCAGCAGTTTGGCAGGGAACTACGAGCAGTACTTC. Translated, it gives CASSLAGNYEQYF.

This clonotype was seen ten or more times. This rearrangement joins TRBV5-1 to TRBJ1-1; no definite D call. Trimming shortened V by 4 bases and J by 7 bases, and 11 bases separated the two germline ends. Germline CDR1 SGHRS, CDR2 YFSETQ. The CDR3 consists of 12 residues. The CDR3 bases are TGCGCCAGCAGCCCCGTTGGAGTTGAAGCTTTCTTT. It codes for CASSPVGVEAFF.